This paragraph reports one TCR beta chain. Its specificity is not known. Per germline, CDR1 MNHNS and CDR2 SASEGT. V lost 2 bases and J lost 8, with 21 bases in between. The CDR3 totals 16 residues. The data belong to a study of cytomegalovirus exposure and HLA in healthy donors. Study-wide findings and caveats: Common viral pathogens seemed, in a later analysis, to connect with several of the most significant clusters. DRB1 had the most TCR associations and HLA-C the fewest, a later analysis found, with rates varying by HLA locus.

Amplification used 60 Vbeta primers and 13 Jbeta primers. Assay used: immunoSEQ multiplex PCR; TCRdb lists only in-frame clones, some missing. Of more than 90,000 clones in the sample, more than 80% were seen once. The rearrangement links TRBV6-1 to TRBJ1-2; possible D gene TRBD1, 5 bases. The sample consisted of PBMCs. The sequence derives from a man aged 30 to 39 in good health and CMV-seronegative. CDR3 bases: TGTGCCAGCAGTGAACTGGCCCCGAAAGGGGCGCCCGGCTACACCTTC. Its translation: CASSELAPKGAPGYTF.